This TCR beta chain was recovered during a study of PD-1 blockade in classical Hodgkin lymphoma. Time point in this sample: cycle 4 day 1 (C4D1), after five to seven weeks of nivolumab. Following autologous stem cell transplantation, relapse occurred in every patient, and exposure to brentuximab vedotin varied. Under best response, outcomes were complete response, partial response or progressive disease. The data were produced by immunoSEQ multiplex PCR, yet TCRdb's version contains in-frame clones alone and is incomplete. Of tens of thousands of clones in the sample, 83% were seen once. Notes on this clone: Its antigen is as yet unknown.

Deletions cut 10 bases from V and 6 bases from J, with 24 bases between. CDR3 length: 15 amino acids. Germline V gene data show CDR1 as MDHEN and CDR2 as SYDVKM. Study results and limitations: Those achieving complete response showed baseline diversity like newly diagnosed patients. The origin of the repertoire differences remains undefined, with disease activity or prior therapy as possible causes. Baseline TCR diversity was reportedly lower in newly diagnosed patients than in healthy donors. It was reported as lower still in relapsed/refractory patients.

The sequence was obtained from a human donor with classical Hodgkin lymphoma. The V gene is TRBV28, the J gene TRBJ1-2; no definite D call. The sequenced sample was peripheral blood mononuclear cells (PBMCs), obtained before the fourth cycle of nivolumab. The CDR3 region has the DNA TGTGCCACCACGGGGTCCCGGGAGTACCGGGATGGCTACACCTTC. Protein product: CATTGSREYRDGYTF.